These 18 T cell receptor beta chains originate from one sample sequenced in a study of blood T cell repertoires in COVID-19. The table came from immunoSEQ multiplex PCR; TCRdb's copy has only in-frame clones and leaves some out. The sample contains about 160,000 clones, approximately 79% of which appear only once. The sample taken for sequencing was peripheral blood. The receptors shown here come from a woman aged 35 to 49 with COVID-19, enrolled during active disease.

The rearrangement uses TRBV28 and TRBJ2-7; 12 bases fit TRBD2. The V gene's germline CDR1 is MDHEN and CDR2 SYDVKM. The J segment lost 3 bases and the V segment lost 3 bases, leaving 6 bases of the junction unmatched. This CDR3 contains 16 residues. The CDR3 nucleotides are TGTGCCAGCAGTTTTCTCACTAGCGGGAGGCACTACGAGCAGTACTTC. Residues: CASSFLTSGRHYEQYF.

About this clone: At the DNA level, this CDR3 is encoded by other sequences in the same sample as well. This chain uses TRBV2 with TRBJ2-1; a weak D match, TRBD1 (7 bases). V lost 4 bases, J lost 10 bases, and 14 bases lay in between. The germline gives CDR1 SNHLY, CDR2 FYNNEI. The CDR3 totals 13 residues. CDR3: CASSVKGAGEQFF. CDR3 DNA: TGTGCCAGCAGTGTCAAGGGGGCGGGGGAGCAGTTCTTC.

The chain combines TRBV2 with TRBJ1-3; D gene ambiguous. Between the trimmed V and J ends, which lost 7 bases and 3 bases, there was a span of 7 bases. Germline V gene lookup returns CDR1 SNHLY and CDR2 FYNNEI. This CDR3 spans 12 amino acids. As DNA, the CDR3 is TGTGCCAGCAAGAACAGTGGAAACACCATATATTTT. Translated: CASKNSGNTIYF.

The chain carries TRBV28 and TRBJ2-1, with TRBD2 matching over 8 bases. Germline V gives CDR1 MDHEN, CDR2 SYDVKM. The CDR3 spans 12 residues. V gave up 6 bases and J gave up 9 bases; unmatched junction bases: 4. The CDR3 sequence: CASRPTSGEQFF. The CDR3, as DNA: TGTGCCAGCAGGCCCACTAGCGGTGAGCAGTTCTTC.

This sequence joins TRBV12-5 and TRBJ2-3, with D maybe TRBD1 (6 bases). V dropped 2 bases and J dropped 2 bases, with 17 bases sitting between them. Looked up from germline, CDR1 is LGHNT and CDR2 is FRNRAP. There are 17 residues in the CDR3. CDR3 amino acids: CASGLPPARGNTDTQYF. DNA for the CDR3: TGTGCTAGTGGTTTGCCCCCAGCCAGGGGCAACACAGATACGCAGTATTTT.

The CDR3 loop is CAWSVPRGNTEAFF. The CDR3, as DNA: TGTGCCTGGAGTGTACCCAGGGGGAACACTGAAGCTTTCTTT. This chain connects TRBV30 to TRBJ1-1; D may be TRBD1 (6 bases). The CDR3 runs to 14 residues. The germline V gene has CDR1 GTSNPN and CDR2 SVGIG (reference sequence). Trimming cost V 0 bases and J 1 base, with 9 bases left between them.

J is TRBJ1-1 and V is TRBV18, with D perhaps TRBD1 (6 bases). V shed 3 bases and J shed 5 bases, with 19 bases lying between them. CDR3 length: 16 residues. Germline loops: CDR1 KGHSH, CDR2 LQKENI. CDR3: CASSPMTRGWDTEAFF. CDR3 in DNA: TGTGCCAGCTCACCCATGACAAGGGGGTGGGATACTGAAGCTTTCTTT. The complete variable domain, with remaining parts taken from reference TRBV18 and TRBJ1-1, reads NAGVMQNPRHLVRRRGQEARLRCSPMKGHSHVYWYRQLPEEGLKFMVYLQKENIIDESGMPKERFSAEFPKEGPSILRIQQVVRGDSAAYFCASSPMTRGWDTEAFFGQGTRLTVV.

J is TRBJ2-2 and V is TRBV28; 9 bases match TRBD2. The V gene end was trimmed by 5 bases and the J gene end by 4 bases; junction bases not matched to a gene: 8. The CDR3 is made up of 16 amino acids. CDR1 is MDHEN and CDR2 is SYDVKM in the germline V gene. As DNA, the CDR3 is TGTGCCAGCAGTAGAGCCGGACTAGCGATCACCGGGGAGCTGTTTTTT. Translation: CASSRAGLAITGELFF.

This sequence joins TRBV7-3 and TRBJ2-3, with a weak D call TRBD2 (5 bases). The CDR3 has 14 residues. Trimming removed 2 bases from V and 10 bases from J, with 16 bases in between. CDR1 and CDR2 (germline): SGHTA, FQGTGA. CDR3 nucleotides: TGTGCCAGCAGCTTACGGGGTGCTCACGAGGCGCAGTATTTT. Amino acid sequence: CASSLRGAHEAQYF.

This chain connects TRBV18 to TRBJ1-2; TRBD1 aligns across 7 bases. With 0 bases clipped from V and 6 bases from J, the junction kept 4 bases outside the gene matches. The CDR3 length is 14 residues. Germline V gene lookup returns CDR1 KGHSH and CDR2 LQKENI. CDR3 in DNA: TGTGCCAGCTCACCACCTGGGACAGTGAATGGCTACACCTTC. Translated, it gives CASSPPGTVNGYTF. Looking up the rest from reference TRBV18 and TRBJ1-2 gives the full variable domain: NAGVMQNPRHLVRRRGQEARLRCSPMKGHSHVYWYRQLPEEGLKFMVYLQKENIIDESGMPKERFSAEFPKEGPSILRIQQVVRGDSAAYFCASSPPGTVNGYTFGSGTRLTVV.

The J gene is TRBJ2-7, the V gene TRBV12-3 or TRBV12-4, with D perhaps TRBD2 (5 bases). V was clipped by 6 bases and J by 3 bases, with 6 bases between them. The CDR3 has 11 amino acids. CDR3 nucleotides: TGTGCCAGCAGCCGGGACTACGAGCAGTACTTC. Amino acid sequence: CASSRDYEQYF.

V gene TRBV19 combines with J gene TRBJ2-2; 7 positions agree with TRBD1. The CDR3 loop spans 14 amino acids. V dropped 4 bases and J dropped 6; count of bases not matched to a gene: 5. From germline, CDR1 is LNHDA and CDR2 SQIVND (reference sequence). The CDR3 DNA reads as TGTGCCAGTAGTAAGGGACAGTTTCCCGGGGAGCTGTTTTTT. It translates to CASSKGQFPGELFF.

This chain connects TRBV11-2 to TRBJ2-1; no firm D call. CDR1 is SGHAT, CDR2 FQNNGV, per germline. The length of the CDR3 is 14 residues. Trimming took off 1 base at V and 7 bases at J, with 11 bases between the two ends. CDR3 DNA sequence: TGTGCCAGCAGCTTAGGGCAGTTGGTGAATGAGCAGTTCTTC. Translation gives CASSLGQLVNEQFF.

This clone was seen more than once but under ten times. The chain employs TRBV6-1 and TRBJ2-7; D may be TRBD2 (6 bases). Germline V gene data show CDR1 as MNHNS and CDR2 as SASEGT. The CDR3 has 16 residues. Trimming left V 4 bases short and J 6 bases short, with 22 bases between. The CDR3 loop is CASSASGRLSAGEQYV. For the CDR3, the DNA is TGTGCCAGCAGTGCCTCGGGGAGGTTGAGCGCCGGCGAGCAGTACGTC.

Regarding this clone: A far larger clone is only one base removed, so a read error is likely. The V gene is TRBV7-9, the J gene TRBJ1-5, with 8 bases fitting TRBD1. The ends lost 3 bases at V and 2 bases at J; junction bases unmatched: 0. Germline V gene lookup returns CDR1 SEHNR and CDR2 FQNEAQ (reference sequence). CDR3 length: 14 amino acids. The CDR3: CASSLTGGNQPQHF. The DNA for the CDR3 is TGTGCCAGCAGCTTGACAGGGGGCAATCAGCCCCAGCATTTT.

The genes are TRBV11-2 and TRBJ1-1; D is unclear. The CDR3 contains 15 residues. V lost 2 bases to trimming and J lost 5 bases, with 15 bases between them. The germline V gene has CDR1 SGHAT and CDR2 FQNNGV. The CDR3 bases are TGTGCCAGCAGCTTAATGAGCTCCTTTAATACTGAAGCTTTCTTT. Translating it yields CASSLMSSFNTEAFF.

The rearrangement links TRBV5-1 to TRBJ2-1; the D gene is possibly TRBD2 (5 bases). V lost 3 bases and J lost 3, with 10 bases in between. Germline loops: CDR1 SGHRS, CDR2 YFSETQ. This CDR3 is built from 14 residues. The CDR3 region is CASSSAAGYNEQFF. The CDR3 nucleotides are TGCGCCAGCAGCTCGGCGGCGGGCTACAATGAGCAGTTCTTC. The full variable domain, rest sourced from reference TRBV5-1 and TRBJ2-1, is KAGVTQTPRYLIKTRGQQVTLSCSPISGHRSVSWYQQTPGQGLQFLFEYFSETQRNKGNFPGRFSGRQFSNSRSEMNVSTLELGDSALYLCASSSAAGYNEQFFGPGTRLTVL.

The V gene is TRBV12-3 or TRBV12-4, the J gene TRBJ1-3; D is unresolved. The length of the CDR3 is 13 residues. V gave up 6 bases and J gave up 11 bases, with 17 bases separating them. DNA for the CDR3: TGTGCCAGCAGCCTCATGGGTTCCGGGGCCATATATTTT. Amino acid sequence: CASSLMGSGAIYF.